This paragraph covers one T cell receptor beta chain sequence. From germline, CDR1 is LGHNA and CDR2 YSLEER. Trimming took 0 bases from V and 8 from J; bases not matched to a gene: 18. This CDR3 has 19 residues. Repertoires were generated with immunoSEQ multiplex PCR, while TCRdb's copy carries only in-frame clones and drops some. The data show under 350,000 clones, just over 85% seen once. This sample is drawn from a study of blood T cell repertoires in COVID-19. The wider study: Italy, Spain and the United States were the sources of the convalescent and acute COVID-19 samples. In each case, the material was cDNA or gDNA derived from T cells, B-cell-depleted T cells, or PBMCs.

The cohort comprised adults aged about 18 to 100 years residing in 20 to 30 US areas. The chain couples TRBV4-3 to TRBJ2-4; 8 positions match TRBD2. This sequence originates from a woman between 40 and 50 years old with acute COVID-19. Specimen: PBMCs or T cells enriched from blood (not recorded which). CDR3 protein: CASSQEIPGGDLAKYIQYF. The CDR3 coding sequence is TGCGCCAGCAGCCAAGAAATACCGGGAGGGGACCTAGCCAAGTACATTCAGTACTTC.